This TCR beta chain was retrieved from a study of T cell repertoires in cytomegalovirus infection. Overall study context: Well-studied HLA-B-restricted CMV epitopes were used in the study alongside recently identified HLA-C-restricted ones. Through public TCR beta signatures, both CMV infection and matching HLA type were indicated.

Study-wide results and caveats: The ex vivo response was dominated by HLA-C-restricted CMV-specific TCR beta clonotypes.

Comment on this clonotype: As yet, its antigen is unknown.

TCRdb reprocessed the reads via MiXCR and lists one record per CDR3 protein. The sample has 200,000 to 250,000 distinct CDR3 sequences, about 38% seen once. Germline CDR1 is MGHRA and CDR2 is YSYEKL. The CDR3 has 17 residues. The V gene lost 0 bases and the J gene lost 2 bases, with 17 bases spanning the gap. This material consisted of CD8+ T cells from cultured PBMCs, taken from culture after CMV antigen stimulation. The receptor was isolated from a human donor in good health (CMV status not recorded). Some clones in this sample may be carry-over from other donors' samples. The chain carries TRBV4-1 and TRBJ2-7; D is perhaps TRBD1 (6 bases). DNA for the CDR3: TGCGCCAGCAGCCAAGACATGCCGCCAGGACAGCCCTACGAGCAGTACTTC. Its translation: CASSQDMPPGQPYEQYF.